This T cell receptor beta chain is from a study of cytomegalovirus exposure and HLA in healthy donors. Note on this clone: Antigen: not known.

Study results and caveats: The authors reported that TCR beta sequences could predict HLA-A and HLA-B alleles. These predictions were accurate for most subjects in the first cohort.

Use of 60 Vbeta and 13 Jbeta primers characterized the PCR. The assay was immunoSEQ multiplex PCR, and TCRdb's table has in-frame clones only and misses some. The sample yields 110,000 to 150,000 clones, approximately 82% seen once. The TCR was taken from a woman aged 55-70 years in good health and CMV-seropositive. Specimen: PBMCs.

This chain's CDR3 is CASSLGLGSTDTQYF. In DNA form, the CDR3 reads TGTGCCAGCTCACTGGGACTAGGGAGCACAGATACGCAGTATTTT. The chain uses TRBV18 and TRBJ2-3, with TRBD2 identical over 8 bases. The J segment lost 0 bases and the V segment lost 4 bases, leaving 3 bases of the junction unmatched. Per germline, CDR1 KGHSH and CDR2 LQKENI. CDR3 length: 15 amino acids.